These T cell receptor beta chains were read from a single sample in a study of blood T cell repertoires in COVID-19. The protocol was immunoSEQ multiplex PCR, while the TCRdb copy is restricted to in-frame clones and leaves out a portion. Here the sample spans approximately 65,000 clones, roughly 80% being singletons. Sequenced sample: PBMCs or T cells enriched from blood (not recorded which). The receptor source for this set is a woman aged 40 to 50 with acute COVID-19. The CDR3 runs from the conserved cysteine through the conserved F or W. The D gene is left open where the match is weak. The size of a clone is reported for some rows only, either as once, few or many, or as a class for expanded clones.

J gene: TRBJ2-2; clone size: .; D gene: .; V gene: TRBV28; CDR3 protein: CASSLGGTGELFF; CDR3 DNA: TGTGCCAGCAGTCTTGGGGGGACCGGGGAGCTGTTTTTT
J gene: TRBJ2-1; clone size: .; D gene: .; V gene: TRBV14; CDR3 protein: CASNEGVGYNEQFF; CDR3 DNA: TGTGCCAGCAATGAGGGAGTGGGCTACAATGAGCAGTTCTTC
J gene: TRBJ1-2; clone size: .; D gene: .; V gene: TRBV7-2; CDR3 protein: CASKFPQALNGYTF; CDR3 DNA: TGTGCCAGCAAGTTCCCTCAAGCATTAAATGGCTACACCTTC
J gene: TRBJ2-7; clone size: .; D gene: TRBD1; V gene: TRBV29-1; CDR3 protein: CSVVGQGATHEQYF; CDR3 DNA: TGCAGCGTTGTGGGACAGGGGGCTACCCACGAGCAGTACTTC
J gene: TRBJ2-7; clone size: .; D gene: .; V gene: TRBV3-1/TRBV3-2; CDR3 protein: CASSQDHPSNDEQYF; CDR3 DNA: TGTGCCAGCAGCCAAGATCACCCTAGCAACGACGAGCAGTACTTC
J gene: TRBJ1-2; clone size: .; D gene: .; V gene: TRBV6-5; CDR3 protein: CASRQQVSGGYTF; CDR3 DNA: TGTGCCAGCAGACAACAGGTATCGGGTGGCTACACCTTC
J gene: TRBJ2-3; clone size: .; D gene: .; V gene: TRBV5-1; CDR3 protein: CASSLQGPPPDTQYF; CDR3 DNA: TGCGCCAGCAGCTTACAGGGCCCTCCACCAGATACGCAGTATTTT
J gene: TRBJ1-2; clone size: .; D gene: .; V gene: TRBV4-2; CDR3 protein: CASSQDRGNYGYTF; CDR3 DNA: TGTGCCAGCAGCCAAGATCGGGGTAACTATGGCTACACCTTC
J gene: TRBJ1-1; clone size: .; D gene: TRBD1; V gene: TRBV4-1; CDR3 protein: CASSQVLQGAEAFF; CDR3 DNA: TGCGCCAGCAGCCAAGTGCTCCAGGGGGCTGAAGCTTTCTTT
J gene: TRBJ1-3; clone size: .; D gene: .; V gene: TRBV11-2; CDR3 protein: CASSRTETGNTIYF; CDR3 DNA: TGTGCCAGCAGCCGGACAGAGACTGGAAACACCATATATTTT
J gene: TRBJ2-2; clone size: .; D gene: TRBD2; V gene: TRBV5-6; CDR3 protein: CASSLGERTRLTGELFF; CDR3 DNA: TGTGCCAGCAGCTTGGGTGAACGGACTAGGTTGACCGGGGAGCTGTTTTTT
J gene: TRBJ2-2; clone size: once; D gene: TRBD2; V gene: TRBV7-9; CDR3 protein: CASSSGGGGTGELFF; CDR3 DNA: TGTGCCAGCAGTTCCGGCGGGGGAGGCACCGGGGAGCTGTTTTTT
J gene: TRBJ1-3; clone size: .; D gene: .; V gene: TRBV5-1; CDR3 protein: CASSLNVGQLSGNTIYF; CDR3 DNA: TGCGCCAGCAGCTTGAACGTCGGACAGCTCTCTGGAAACACCATATATTTT
J gene: TRBJ1-1; clone size: .; D gene: .; V gene: TRBV18; CDR3 protein: CASSPVGTRFEAFF; CDR3 DNA: TGTGCCAGCTCACCGGTAGGCACTAGGTTTGAAGCTTTCTTT
J gene: TRBJ1-1; clone size: .; D gene: .; V gene: TRBV7-9; CDR3 protein: CASSLGSSLLNTEAFF; CDR3 DNA: TGTGCCAGCAGCTTAGGTAGCAGTTTACTGAACACTGAAGCTTTCTTT
J gene: TRBJ1-1; clone size: few; D gene: .; V gene: TRBV4-2; CDR3 protein: CASSQARSTGTEAFF; CDR3 DNA: TGTGCCAGCAGCCAAGCCCGGTCAACGGGGACTGAAGCTTTCTTT
J gene: TRBJ1-5; clone size: .; D gene: .; V gene: TRBV6-5; CDR3 protein: CASQGSGPVHF; CDR3 DNA: TGTGCCAGTCAGGGGTCGGGGCCGGTACATTTT
J gene: TRBJ2-2; clone size: few; D gene: TRBD2; V gene: TRBV3-1/TRBV3-2; CDR3 protein: CASSQVPSGRAGELFF; CDR3 DNA: TGTGCCAGCAGCCAAGTTCCCAGCGGGAGGGCCGGGGAGCTGTTTTTT
J gene: TRBJ2-1; clone size: .; D gene: .; V gene: TRBV7-3; CDR3 protein: CASSLSEVPYNEQFF; CDR3 DNA: TGTGCCAGCAGCTTAAGCGAGGTCCCCTACAATGAGCAGTTCTTC
J gene: TRBJ1-1; clone size: .; D gene: .; V gene: TRBV28; CDR3 protein: CASSRGGMGTEAFF; CDR3 DNA: TGTGCCAGCAGCCGAGGGGGTATGGGCACTGAAGCTTTCTTT
J gene: TRBJ2-5; clone size: .; D gene: .; V gene: TRBV14; CDR3 protein: CASSQGGTGKTQYF; CDR3 DNA: TGTGCCAGCAGCCAAGGAGGAACGGGGAAGACCCAGTACTTC
J gene: TRBJ1-1; clone size: .; D gene: .; V gene: TRBV29-1; CDR3 protein: CSVSDRNTEAFF; CDR3 DNA: TGCAGCGTTTCGGACAGGAACACTGAAGCTTTCTTT
J gene: TRBJ2-5; clone size: few; D gene: TRBD1; V gene: TRBV28; CDR3 protein: CASSADLQGTGDLQETQYF; CDR3 DNA: TGTGCCAGCAGTGCGGACCTCCAAGGGACAGGGGACCTCCAAGAGACCCAGTACTTC
J gene: TRBJ2-7; clone size: .; D gene: .; V gene: TRBV7-2; CDR3 protein: CASSLRVGASYEQYF; CDR3 DNA: TGTGCCAGCAGCTTAAGGGTAGGGGCATCCTACGAGCAGTACTTC
J gene: TRBJ2-5; clone size: .; D gene: TRBD2; V gene: TRBV28; CDR3 protein: CASSLWTSGGPTYQETQYF; CDR3 DNA: TGTGCCAGCAGTTTATGGACTAGCGGGGGCCCAACGTACCAAGAGACCCAGTACTTC
J gene: TRBJ2-3; clone size: .; D gene: .; V gene: TRBV9; CDR3 protein: CASSPRTASSTDTQYF; CDR3 DNA: TGTGCCAGCAGCCCAAGGACAGCCTCTAGCACAGATACGCAGTATTTT
J gene: TRBJ2-3; clone size: .; D gene: TRBD2; V gene: TRBV7-9; CDR3 protein: CASSPELGLAGGPSDTQYF; CDR3 DNA: TGTGCCAGCAGCCCAGAACTGGGACTAGCGGGAGGGCCGTCGGATACGCAGTATTTT
J gene: TRBJ1-4; clone size: .; D gene: .; V gene: TRBV19; CDR3 protein: CASSLGGGEKLFF; CDR3 DNA: TGTGCCAGTAGTCTGGGGGGTGGCGAAAAACTGTTTTTT
J gene: TRBJ2-1; clone size: .; D gene: TRBD1; V gene: TRBV6-2/TRBV6-3; CDR3 protein: CASSYGPGGNNEQFF; CDR3 DNA: TGTGCCAGCAGTTACGGGCCAGGGGGCAACAATGAGCAGTTCTTC
J gene: TRBJ1-2; clone size: .; D gene: .; V gene: TRBV15; CDR3 protein: CATSRDLGRLGGTF; CDR3 DNA: TGTGCCACCAGCAGAGATCTAGGCAGATTGGGTGGGACCTTC
J gene: TRBJ1-1; clone size: .; D gene: TRBD1; V gene: TRBV5-1; CDR3 protein: CASSEGGQMNTEAFF; CDR3 DNA: TGCGCCAGCAGCGAAGGGGGACAGATGAACACTGAAGCTTTCTTT
J gene: TRBJ1-6; clone size: once; D gene: TRBD1; V gene: TRBV27; CDR3 protein: CASRGQGAYNSPLHF; CDR3 DNA: TGTGCCAGCAGAGGACAGGGGGCCTATAATTCACCCCTCCACTTT